This TCR beta chain was recovered during a study of early T cells in non-severe SARS-CoV-2 infection. Study-wide background: Sequencing of unsorted whole blood was done on bulk RNA, leaving chains unpaired. Points from the study as a whole: Matching results from VDJdb favored anti-spike CD8 responses, leaving private and CD4 specificities undetected.

Unique molecular identifier tags were affixed to discrete cDNA molecules. TCRdb analysed the 5' RACE reads with MiXCR anew, one entry per CDR3 protein. This table has about 67,000 distinct CDR3 sequences, around a tenth appearing once. CDR1 SGHAT and CDR2 FQNNGV come from the germline V gene. This CDR3 is 13 amino acids long. Details on this clonotype: What it binds is unknown. This could be a read error, since a much larger clone is one nucleotide away.

The chain has TRBV11-2 and TRBJ2-3, with D unresolved. The sequenced sample consisted of whole blood. The source is an adult who was a healthcare worker with PCR-confirmed SARS-CoV-2 infection or an uninfected control (not recorded which). The CDR3 nucleotides are TGTGTCAGCAGCTTAGATCGAGCAGATACGCAGTATTTT. This translates into CVSSLDRADTQYF.